This T cell receptor beta chain was captured in a study of control samples from healthy donors and cancer patients. V lost 0 bases and J lost 0, with 7 bases in between. The CDR3 extends over 16 amino acids. Germline CDR1 and CDR2: SGDLS and YYNGEE. Sequencing used immunoSEQ multiplex PCR; TCRdb keeps in-frame clones, though not all of them. There are some 250,000 clones in the sample; around 79% occur only once, and about 14% lies in the top ten. The specimen sequenced was PBMCs. This chain uses TRBV9 with TRBJ1-6; D call uncertain. This TCR was recovered from a woman aged 60 to 75 with lung cancer. Here the CDR3 DNA reads TGTGCCAGCAGCGTAGGGCATAGCTCCTATAATTCACCCCTCCACTTT. It is translated as CASSVGHSSYNSPLHF. The whole variable domain, filled in from reference TRBV9 and TRBJ1-6, reads DSGVTQTPKHLITATGQRVTLRCSPRSGDLSVYWYQQSLDQGLQFLIQYYNGEERAKGNILERFSAQQFPDLHSELNLSSLELGDSALYFCASSVGHSSYNSPLHFGNGTRLTVT.